These T cell receptor beta chains were read from a single sample in a study of T cell repertoires in cytomegalovirus infection. A single record per CDR3 protein comes from TCRdb applying MiXCR to the reads. This sample carries 630,000 or so distinct CDR3 sequences, approximately 25% of them seen once, and the ten largest clones take 7.5% to 9%. Sequencing used CD8+ T cells from PBMCs. These receptors were collected from a human donor in good health (CMV status not recorded). Some clones in this sample may be carry-over from other donors' samples. CDR3s include the opening cysteine and the closing phenylalanine or tryptophan. D genes are given only for firm matches. Only some rows state a clone size, as once, few, many or a class for expanded clones.

d_call clone_size j_call v_call cdr3_nt cdr3_aa
TRBD1 many TRBJ2-5 TRBV7-6 TGTGCCAGCAGCTCCTCGACGGACAGGGGTGAGACCCAGTACTTC CASSSSTDRGETQYF
- - TRBJ1-5 TRBV12-3/TRBV12-4 TGTGCCAGCAGTTTAGGGGTCGGAGAAGACAATCAGCCCCAGCATTTT CASSLGVGEDNQPQHF
- many TRBJ2-1 TRBV7-9 TGTGCCAGCAGCTCATTACAGGGATCTGAGCAGTTCTTC CASSSLQGSEQFF
- many TRBJ1-3 TRBV7-2 TGTGCCGTCCGGTTCGAAAACACCATATATTTT CAVRFENTIYF
- few TRBJ2-7 TRBV6-1 TGTGCCAGCAGCCCGCAAGGACAGAGATACGAGCAGTACTTC CASSPQGQRYEQYF
- few TRBJ1-4 TRBV7-9 TGTGCCAGCAGCCCCCCGGACGTTGGAAATGAAAAACTGTTTTTT CASSPPDVGNEKLFF
- few TRBJ1-1 TRBV11-1 TGTGCCAGCAGTTTGGACCTTCGACAAGCTTTCTTT CASSLDLRQAFF
- - TRBJ1-2 TRBV14 TGTGCCAGCAGCCAGGTTGACCCCAACTATGGCTACACCTTC CASSQVDPNYGYTF
TRBD1 few TRBJ1-1 TRBV5-1 TGCGCCAGCAGCTTGGCACAGGGGGCCGCTGAAGCTTTCTTT CASSLAQGAAEAFF
- - TRBJ2-4 TRBV6-1 TGTGCCAGCAGTGTTGAACGGACGAAGTACTTC CASSVERTKYF
- few TRBJ2-3 TRBV20-1 TGCAGTGCTGCGGGACAGAGTAAAACAGATACGCAGTATTTT CSAAGQSKTDTQYF
- - TRBJ2-5 TRBV20-1 TGCAGTGCTAGATCCTGGACTCATAGCGAAGAGACCCAGTACTTC CSARSWTHSEETQYF
- many TRBJ1-2 TRBV7-2 TGTGCCAGCAGCTTATCCGTACAGGGATTAAACTATGGCTACACCTTC CASSLSVQGLNYGYTF
TRBD1 - TRBJ1-2 TRBV19 TGTGCCACCCTAGGGGCTTCGGACAGGGAAATTGGAGACTATGGCTACACCTTC CATLGASDREIGDYGYTF
- - TRBJ2-1 TRBV12-3/TRBV12-4 TGTGCCAGCAGGGAGGATGAGCAGTTCTTC CASREDEQFF
- - TRBJ1-1 TRBV12-5 TGTGCTAGTGGTTTGGGGCGTGAAGCTTTCTTT CASGLGREAFF
- many TRBJ2-3 TRBV28 TGTGCCAGCAGTTTAGAGGTCCACACAGATACGCAGTATTTT CASSLEVHTDTQYF
TRBD2 few TRBJ2-2 TRBV7-9 TGTGCCAGCAGCTTTCTAGCGGGGGGGAAGAACACCGGGGAGCTGTTTTTT CASSFLAGGKNTGELFF
TRBD2 many TRBJ2-1 TRBV7-2 TGTGCCAGCAGCCTAAGATCTAGCGGGGGCCCCCTTGCTTACAATGAGCAGTTCTTC CASSLRSSGGPLAYNEQFF
TRBD1 many TRBJ2-1 TRBV7-9 TGTGCCAGCAGCTTAGCCGCCGGGACAGGGGGCTTGGATGAGCAGTTCTTC CASSLAAGTGGLDEQFF
- - TRBJ2-1 TRBV14 TGTGCCAGCAGCGAAGACCAGGCGCGTTACAATGAGCAGTTCTTC CASSEDQARYNEQFF
TRBD2 many TRBJ2-5 TRBV7-2 TGTGCCAGCAGCTTTAGGGTAGCGGGGGGTCCTCAAGAGACCCAGTACTTC CASSFRVAGGPQETQYF
- few TRBJ2-2 TRBV6-2/TRBV6-3 TGTGCCAGCAAGGAGGCCGGGTACACCGGGGAGCTGTTTTTT CASKEAGYTGELFF
- few TRBJ2-2 TRBV29-1 TGCAGCGTTGAGGGAGGAGGTCACGGGGACACCGGGGAGCTGTTTTTT CSVEGGGHGDTGELFF
- - TRBJ1-5 TRBV19 TGTGCCAGTAGTCCTTACGGACGGTTGGGAAATCAGCCCCAGCATTTT CASSPYGRLGNQPQHF
- few TRBJ1-2 TRBV7-9 TGTGCCAGCAGCTTAGGAGGTCCGGTCGGCTACACCTTC CASSLGGPVGYTF
- few TRBJ2-2 TRBV6-2/TRBV6-3 TGTGCCAGCAGCCAAACAACGAACACCGGGGAGCTGTTTTTT CASSQTTNTGELFF
- many TRBJ2-1 TRBV7-8 TGTGCCAGCAGCTCTGTGGGGGGGCCCAATGAGCAGTTCTTC CASSSVGGPNEQFF
- - TRBJ2-3 TRBV29-1 TGCAGCGCACCCCGGGGGGCCGGCACAGATACGCAGTATTTT CSAPRGAGTDTQYF